The 3 T cell receptor beta chains in this list originate from one sample, sequenced in a study of blood T cell repertoires in COVID-19. TCRdb's copy holds only in-frame clones and misses some; the assay was immunoSEQ multiplex PCR. The sample has about 250,000 clones, roughly nine tenths seen once. Sequences were obtained from PBMCs or T cells enriched from blood (not recorded which). These receptors were taken from a woman in her forties or fifties who had recovered from COVID-19.

This clone was counted once. V gene TRBV6-5 combines with J gene TRBJ1-6, with D perhaps TRBD1 (5 bases). This CDR3 contains 13 residues. Germline CDR1 MNHEY, CDR2 SVGAGI. V was clipped by 10 bases and J by 5 bases, with 12 bases between them. The chain's CDR3 is CATRTINNSPLHF. CDR3 bases: TGTGCCACCAGGACAATCAATAATTCACCCCTCCACTTT.

CDR3 DNA: TGTGCCAGCAGCTCCTTAGCGGGAAGTCCCTCATATCAGTTCTTC. It specifies CASSSLAGSPSYQFF. The rearrangement joins TRBV11-2 to TRBJ2-1; 8 bases are a match to TRBD2. Germline V lookup: CDR1 SGHAT, CDR2 FQNNGV. Trimming at V came to 4 bases and at J to 13 bases, leaving 15 bases not matched to a gene. The CDR3 runs to 15 residues.

The chain combines TRBV7-2 with TRBJ2-3, with D tentatively TRBD2 (6 bases). The CDR3 sequence is 13 residues long. The germline V gene has CDR1 SGHTA and CDR2 FQGNSA. V was shortened by 3 bases and J by 7 bases, with 11 bases between the two germline ends. The CDR3 DNA reads as TGTGCCAGCAGCTTCGCCCGGGAGAATACGCAGTATTTT. This gives the protein CASSFARENTQYF.